These 27 T cell receptor beta chains came from one sample sequenced in a study of beta chain features in type 1 diabetes. Reverse transcribing all isolated RNA meant expressed TCRB transcripts were sequenced. Clones were read by immunoSEQ multiplex PCR, and TCRdb kept only the in-frame ones, dropping some. The sample shows roughly 370,000 clones, approximately 14% of them seen only once. The sequenced sample consisted of naive CD4+ T cells from blood. Receptor source: a man aged 30-40 years in good health.

This sequence joins TRBV9 and TRBJ2-6, with D uncertain. The V gene lost 4 bases and the J gene lost 2 bases, with 10 bases spanning the gap. The CDR3 covers 15 residues. Germline V lookup: CDR1 SGDLS, CDR2 YYNGEE. Here the CDR3 reads CASSTRGAGANVLTF. CDR3 nucleotide sequence: TGTGCCAGCAGCACCCGTGGCGCTGGGGCCAACGTCCTGACTTTC.

The rearrangement links TRBV5-6 to TRBJ1-2; D possibly corresponds to TRBD1 (5 bases). This CDR3 has 13 residues. Germline CDR1 is SGHDT and CDR2 is YYEEEE. The V gene lost 4 bases and the J gene lost 8 bases, with 15 bases spanning the gap. The CDR3 loop is CASSVGLRDGYTF. CDR3 nucleotides: TGTGCCAGCAGCGTAGGGCTCAGGGACGGCTACACCTTC.

Only a few counts were recorded for this clone. The chain is built from TRBV28 and TRBJ2-1; 7 nucleotides match TRBD1. Germline assignment: CDR1 MDHEN and CDR2 SYDVKM. This CDR3 is 14 amino acids long. The V gene end was trimmed by 6 bases and the J gene end by 3 bases; junction bases not matched to a gene: 5. The CDR3 protein is CASSFGQVYNEQFF. DNA of the CDR3: TGTGCCAGCAGCTTCGGACAGGTCTACAATGAGCAGTTCTTC.

This rearrangement joins TRBV21-1 to TRBJ2-7. TRBV21-1 is a pseudogene locus. CDR3 length: 13 residues. CDR3 in amino acids: CASGEQFHYEQYF. The CDR3 DNA follows: TGTGCCAGCGGGGAACAGTTTCACTACGAGCAGTACTTC.

This clone was seen a few times. The chain links TRBV21-1 to TRBJ2-3; the table's D call TRBD1 went unverified against the DNA. TRBV21-1 is termed a pseudogene. The CDR3 contains 19 residues. In DNA form, the CDR3 reads TGTGCCAGCAGCCCAAGGGGGATCCGGACAGGAGCTAGCACAGATACGCAGTATTTT. It encodes CASSPRGIRTGASTDTQYF.

This clone was counted a few times. The chain uses TRBV7-2 and TRBJ2-7; D is tentatively TRBD1 or TRBD2 (5 bases each). V was shortened by 5 bases and J by 6 bases, with 14 bases between the two germline ends. Germline CDR1 is SGHTA and CDR2 is FQGNSA. CDR3 length equals 13 residues. CDR3 in amino acids: CASSLLAQGEQYV. In DNA, the CDR3 is TGTGCCAGCAGCCTCCTAGCCCAGGGCGAGCAGTACGTC.

The chain has TRBV19 and TRBJ2-5; D may correspond to TRBD1 or TRBD2 (5 bases each). The germline CDR1 and CDR2 sequences are LNHDA and SQIVND (reference sequence). V lost 10 bases and J 4 bases, leaving 19 bases between the germline ends. The CDR3 contains 14 residues. The CDR3 nucleotides are TGTGCCACTGGCACGGGACGGCAGGCAGAGACCCAGTACTTC. This encodes CATGTGRQAETQYF. Complete variable domain (other parts from reference TRBV19 and TRBJ2-5): DGGITQSPKYLFRKEGQNVTLSCEQNLNHDAMYWYRQDPGQGLRLIYYSQIVNDFQKGDIAEGYSVSREKKESFPLTVTSAQKNPTAFYLCATGTGRQAETQYFGPGTRLLVL.

This clone was seen a handful of times. The J gene is TRBJ2-1, the V gene TRBV6-5; D is possibly TRBD2 (6 bases). CDR1 is MNHEY and CDR2 is SVGAGI in the germline V gene. This CDR3 is built from 13 residues. With 5 bases removed from V and 7 bases from J, the gap between germline ends came to 12 bases. CDR3 DNA sequence: TGTGCCAGCAGTCAACTAGCACGGAATGAGCAGTTCTTC. It codes for CASSQLARNEQFF.

The chain has TRBV30 and TRBJ2-2; 9 bases line up with TRBD2. The length of the CDR3 is 13 residues. J gave up 0 bases and V 7 bases, and 0 bases lay outside the gene matches. Germline loops: CDR1 GTSNPN, CDR2 SVGIG (reference sequence). The CDR3 bases are TGTGCCTCTAGCGGGACGAACACCGGGGAGCTGTTTTTT. The encoded protein is CASSGTNTGELFF.

This sequence joins TRBV4-3 and TRBJ2-6, with unresolved D. Germline CDR1 reads LGHNA; CDR2 reads YSLEER. The germline V and J ends were trimmed by 0 bases and 0 bases, with 6 bases remaining between them. This CDR3 comprises 16 residues. The CDR3 region has the DNA TGCGCCAGCAGCCAAGATATTCTCTCTGGGGCCAACGTCCTGACTTTC. Translation gives CASSQDILSGANVLTF.

The chain carries TRBV4-1 and TRBJ2-5; possible D gene TRBD2, 5 bases. CDR3 length: 13 amino acids. V lost 4 bases, J lost 3 bases, and 9 bases lay in between. Germline CDR1 and CDR2: MGHRA and YSYEKL. In DNA, the CDR3 is TGCGCCAGCAGCCGAGGGCCAAAAGAGACCCAGTACTTC. The encoded protein is CASSRGPKETQYF.

This clone was observed a handful of times. CDR3 nucleotides: TGCGCCAGCAGCCAAGTCCCCGGGACAGGCTACAATGAGCAGTTCTTC. Amino acid sequence: CASSQVPGTGYNEQFF. The chain carries TRBV4-1 and TRBJ2-1, with 8 nucleotides matching TRBD1. V gave up 1 base and J gave up 3 bases; unmatched junction bases: 5. CDR3 length: 16 residues. CDR1 is MGHRA and CDR2 is YSYEKL in the germline V gene.

This clone has more than one count but fewer than ten. V is TRBV25-1 and J is TRBJ1-4; perhaps TRBD1 as D (6 bases). The V and J ends lost 7 bases and 3 bases respectively, with 12 bases between them. Germline V gives CDR1 MGHDK, CDR2 SYGVNS. This CDR3 region has 14 residues. CDR3 loop: CASNPGVSNEKLFF. The CDR3 region has the DNA TGTGCCAGCAACCCAGGGGTGTCTAATGAAAAACTGTTTTTT.

The chain is built from TRBV4-2 and TRBJ2-3, with D perhaps matching TRBD2 (6 bases). Germline V gene data show CDR1 as LGHNA and CDR2 as YNFKEQ. CDR3 length equals 17 residues. Trimming took 4 bases from V and 1 from J, leaving 18 bases between them. The CDR3 protein is CASSRLWGGEGTDTQYF. The CDR3 nucleotides are TGTGCCAGCAGCCGTCTATGGGGTGGGGAGGGCACAGATACGCAGTATTTT.

This clone was seen just once. The chain links TRBV5-6 to TRBJ2-6; possibly TRBD1 or TRBD2 for D (6 bases each). Germline-derived CDR1 and CDR2 are SGHDT and YYEEEE. Trimming took 2 bases from V and 0 from J, leaving 12 bases between them. The CDR3 contains 17 residues. The CDR3 sequence: CASSLDGGLSGANVLTF. The CDR3 nucleotides are TGTGCCAGCAGCTTAGACGGGGGCCTCTCTGGGGCCAACGTCCTGACTTTC. Full variable domain (outside the CDR3, taken from reference TRBV5-6 and TRBJ2-6): DAGVTQSPTHLIKTRGQQVTLRCSPKSGHDTVSWYQQALGQGPQFIFQYYEEEERQRGNFPDRFSGHQFPNYSSELNVNALLLGDSALYLCASSLDGGLSGANVLTFGAGSRLTVL.

The chain links TRBV15 to TRBJ2-1; TRBD2 agrees at 10 bases. In germline, CDR1 is LNHNV, CDR2 YYDKDF (reference sequence). V lost 6 bases and J lost 4; bases outside the gene matches: 3. The CDR3 covers 14 residues. DNA of the CDR3: TGTGCCACCAGAGGTAGCGGGAGGTACAATGAGCAGTTCTTC. This encodes CATRGSGRYNEQFF.

This clone was detected a few times. V is TRBV7-2 and J is TRBJ1-1; possible D gene TRBD1, 6 bases. This CDR3 spans 13 amino acids. V dropped 0 bases and J dropped 8 bases, with 10 bases sitting between them. Germline CDR1 reads SGHTA; CDR2 reads FQGNSA. CDR3 in DNA: TGTGCCAGCAGCTTAGCAGCCGGGACAGAAGCTTTCTTT. Translated: CASSLAAGTEAFF.

The V gene is TRBV19, the J gene TRBJ1-1, with 9 bases aligning to TRBD1. Germline V lookup: CDR1 LNHDA, CDR2 SQIVND (reference sequence). The CDR3 consists of 16 residues. Trimming removed 6 bases from V and 1 base from J; junction bases left unmatched: 9. The CDR3 nucleotides read TGTGCCAGTAGCATCCTCCCGGGACAGGGGAACACTGAAGCTTTCTTT. It specifies CASSILPGQGNTEAFF.

The sample holds a few counts of this clone. The chain joins TRBV4-1 to TRBJ1-3, with a weak D call TRBD1 (5 bases). This CDR3 comprises 16 residues. V shed 1 base and J shed 0 bases, with 10 bases lying between them. Looked up from germline, CDR1 is MGHRA and CDR2 is YSYEKL. As DNA, the CDR3 is TGCGCCAGCAGCCAAGCCCCAGGGATCTCTGGAAACACCATATATTTT. Protein sequence: CASSQAPGISGNTIYF.

This clone was seen only a few times. The rearrangement links TRBV19 to TRBJ1-3; no clear D gene. The CDR3 length is 15 residues. Trimming removed 5 bases at V and 0 bases at J, with 11 bases between. The germline gives CDR1 LNHDA, CDR2 SQIVND (reference sequence). CDR3 sequence: CASSAGSDSGNTIYF. In DNA, the CDR3 is TGTGCCAGTAGTGCCGGGTCCGACTCTGGAAACACCATATATTTT.

The rearrangement joins TRBV6-1 to TRBJ2-7, with D possibly being TRBD1 or TRBD2 (5 bases each). The CDR3 runs to 13 residues. CDR1 is MNHNS and CDR2 is SASEGT in the germline V gene. V lost 6 bases and J 2 bases, leaving 11 bases between the germline ends. DNA of the CDR3: TGTGCCAGCAGCCTGGGACGGACCTACGAGCAGTACGTC. As protein: CASSLGRTYEQYV.

The rearrangement joins TRBV7-3 to TRBJ2-2; 7 bases map to TRBD1. The V gene end was trimmed by 5 bases and the J gene end by 7 bases; junction bases not matched to a gene: 7. CDR3 length: 14 residues. CDR1 and CDR2 (germline): SGHTA, FQGTGA. DNA for the CDR3: TGTGCCAGCAGCCTGGGACAGAATAACGGGGAGCTGTTTTTT. This gives the protein CASSLGQNNGELFF.

This chain joins TRBV7-9 and TRBJ2-5; D gene uncertain. The CDR3 contains 14 residues. Germline-derived CDR1 and CDR2 are SEHNR and FQNEAQ (reference sequence). V was trimmed by 3 bases and J by 9 bases, leaving 17 bases between them. The CDR3 reads CASSFPDPPWAQYF. For the CDR3, the DNA is TGTGCCAGCAGCTTTCCCGACCCGCCGTGGGCCCAGTACTTC.

There are a few counts of this clone. V is TRBV9 and J is TRBJ2-1; TRBD2 matches 10 bases. Germline values: CDR1 SGDLS, CDR2 YYNGEE. The CDR3 is 16 amino acids. V gave up 7 bases and J gave up 4 bases; unmatched junction bases: 11. CDR3 amino acids: CASQPSGLAAYNEQFF. DNA for the CDR3: TGTGCCAGCCAACCGTCCGGACTAGCGGCATACAATGAGCAGTTCTTC.

The chain employs TRBV2 and TRBJ1-3; D is undetermined. The germline V gene has CDR1 SNHLY and CDR2 FYNNEI. Trimming pared 6 bases from V and 4 bases from J, leaving 10 bases between. CDR3 size: 13 residues. DNA of the CDR3: TGTGCCAGCAGGGGTACGACAGGAAACACCATATATTTT. Its protein product is CASRGTTGNTIYF.

This clone was seen ten or more times. The rearrangement links TRBV5-6 to TRBJ2-6; D remains unclear. CDR1 and CDR2 from the germline V gene are SGHDT and YYEEEE. The CDR3 consists of 14 residues. V was clipped by 0 bases and J by 4 bases, with 5 bases between them. The CDR3 nucleotides are TGTGCCAGCAGCTTGGGGGCCGGGGCCAACGTCCTGACTTTC. Translating gives CASSLGAGANVLTF. The variable domain in full, with the rest retrieved from reference TRBV5-6 and TRBJ2-6, is DAGVTQSPTHLIKTRGQQVTLRCSPKSGHDTVSWYQQALGQGPQFIFQYYEEEERQRGNFPDRFSGHQFPNYSSELNVNALLLGDSALYLCASSLGAGANVLTFGAGSRLTVL.

This clone has a handful of counts. The genes are TRBV9 and TRBJ2-1; 9 bases line up with TRBD2. V shed 3 bases, J shed 6 bases, and the junction held 10 bases outside the gene matches. The CDR3 is 16 amino acids. Germline lookup yields CDR1 SGDLS and CDR2 YYNGEE. In DNA, the CDR3 is TGTGCCAGCAGCGGAGGCTCGTCTAGCGGGATCAATGAGCAGTTCTTC. This gives the protein CASSGGSSSGINEQFF.